This T cell receptor (beta chain) came from a study of blood T cell repertoires in COVID-19. At the level of the study: T cells, B-cell-depleted T cells, or PBMCs provided the cDNA or gDNA that served as material.

V was cut by 8 bases and J by 0 bases, with 5 bases left in between. CDR3 length: 12 amino acids. Germline V gene lookup returns CDR1 SGHDN and CDR2 FVKESK. Using immunoSEQ multiplex PCR, the repertoire was profiled, and TCRdb retains in-frame clones only, with some absent. The data hold 100,000 to 150,000 clones, with around 80% observed a single time. The chain uses TRBV14 and TRBJ1-3; no firm D call. Input material: peripheral blood. The receptor was isolated from a man between 60 and 70 years old with active or convalescent COVID-19. CDR3 amino acids: CASGSSGNTIYF. As DNA, the CDR3 is TGTGCCAGCGGGAGCTCTGGAAACACCATATATTTT.